The T cell receptor beta chain under discussion was sequenced for a study of T-cell memory formation after mild COVID-19. Study observations and caveats: Clones that shrank (day 15 to 85) were balanced CD4/CD8, whereas later expanders leaned CD4+. CD4+ contracting clones lay mainly in CM and EM, CD8+ ones in EMRA. Unconfirmed was the SARS-CoV-2 specificity of second-wave clones that peaked on day 37. Cross-reactive memory seemingly joined, as some responding clones were found in pre-infection memory.

Germline lookup yields CDR1 SQVTM and CDR2 ANQGSEA. This CDR3 is 13 amino acids long. The ends were cut back, 7 bases at V and 4 bases at J, with 16 bases in the middle. TCRdb used MiXCR to reprocess the 5' RACE reads, holding one entry per CDR3 protein. The sample includes 210,000 or so distinct CDR3 sequences, around 17% of them seen just once. About this clonotype itself: The target antigen is unknown.

The clonotype comes from an adult woman who had mild COVID-19 (a few samples of this study predate the infection). Cell type and time point are not known. The V and J genes are TRBV29-1 and TRBJ2-5; no reliable D call. Input material: PBMCs or a T cell subset sorted from them (not recorded which). CDR3 loop: CSADGLVRETQYF. CDR3 in DNA: TGCAGCGCCGACGGCCTAGTAAGAGAGACCCAGTACTTC.